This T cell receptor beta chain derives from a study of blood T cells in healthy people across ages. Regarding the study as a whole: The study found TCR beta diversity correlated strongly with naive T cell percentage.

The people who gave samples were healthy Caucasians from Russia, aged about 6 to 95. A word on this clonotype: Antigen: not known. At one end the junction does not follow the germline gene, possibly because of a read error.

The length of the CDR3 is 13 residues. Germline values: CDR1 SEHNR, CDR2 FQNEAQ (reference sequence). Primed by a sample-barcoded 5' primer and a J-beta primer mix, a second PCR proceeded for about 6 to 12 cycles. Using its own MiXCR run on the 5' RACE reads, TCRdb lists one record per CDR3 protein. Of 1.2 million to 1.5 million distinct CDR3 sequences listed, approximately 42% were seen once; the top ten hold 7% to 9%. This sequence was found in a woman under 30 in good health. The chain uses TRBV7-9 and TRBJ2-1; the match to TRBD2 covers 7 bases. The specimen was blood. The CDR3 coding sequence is TGTGGCGCTCTAGCGGAATCCTACGATGAGCAGTTCTTC. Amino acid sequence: CGALAESYDEQFF.